The 21 T cell receptor beta chains listed next were all sequenced from one sample in a study of cytomegalovirus exposure and HLA in healthy donors. Some clones are missing from TCRdb's copy, which holds only in-frame ones; the method was immunoSEQ multiplex PCR. Found here are approximately 54,000 clones, about 92% of them singletons; the top ten hold 7.5% to 9.5%. Sequencing was done on a sample of PBMCs. These TCRs come from a woman between 18 and 29 years old in good health and CMV-seropositive.

The chain links TRBV7-2 to TRBJ2-5; 8 positions agree with TRBD2. V lost 2 bases, J lost 2 bases, and 10 bases stayed unmatched. The CDR3 covers 17 residues. Germline CDR1 and CDR2: SGHTA and FQGNSA. The CDR3 region has the DNA TGTGCCAGCAGCTTATACTTCGGGGGGGCCGGGCAAGAGACCCAGTACTTC. Its translation is CASSLYFGGAGQETQYF.

The V call is TRBV11-3, the J call TRBJ1-3; TRBD1 aligns across 7 bases. The V and J ends lost 5 bases and 0 bases, in that order; junction bases with no gene match: 4. From germline, CDR1 is SGHNT and CDR2 YENEEA. The CDR3 is made up of 15 amino acids. The CDR3 bases are TGTGCCAGCAGCCAGGGACAGAGCTCTGGAAACACCATATATTTT. This encodes CASSQGQSSGNTIYF.

The chain combines TRBV6-1 with TRBJ2-7; 7 positions match TRBD1. This CDR3 region has 13 residues. Germline CDR1 MNHNS, CDR2 SASEGT. After removal of 6 bases from V and 7 bases from J, the junction contained 9 bases not matched to a gene. The CDR3 protein is CASRPGQKREQYF. CDR3 in DNA: TGTGCCAGCAGGCCGGGACAGAAAAGGGAGCAGTACTTC.

The J gene is TRBJ1-5, the V gene TRBV7-2; 7 positions match TRBD1. J was trimmed by 3 bases and V by 4 bases; bases with no gene match: 3. Germline CDR1 is SGHTA and CDR2 is FQGNSA. The CDR3 has 14 residues. The CDR3 sequence: CASSSTGNNQPQHF. CDR3 nucleotide sequence: TGTGCCAGCAGCTCGACAGGGAACAATCAGCCCCAGCATTTT.

The J gene is TRBJ2-3, the V gene TRBV4-1; maybe TRBD2 (7 bases). CDR1 and CDR2 (germline): MGHRA, YSYEKL. The V gene lost 0 bases and the J gene lost 5 bases, with 15 bases spanning the gap. The CDR3 consists of 16 residues. CDR3 nucleotide sequence: TGCGCCAGCAGCCAAGATTTTGTGGGGGGGCAAGATACGCAGTATTTT. As protein: CASSQDFVGGQDTQYF.

This chain joins TRBV7-8 and TRBJ1-2; TRBD1 aligns across 12 bases. The CDR3 is 16 amino acids. The germline gives CDR1 SGHVS, CDR2 FQNEAQ. Trimming took 5 bases from V and 7 from J; bases not matched to a gene: 11. CDR3 residues: CASSPAGTGGVGGYTF. Written as DNA, the CDR3 is TGTGCCAGCAGCCCCGCTGGGACAGGGGGCGTCGGTGGCTACACCTTC. Using reference TRBV7-8 and TRBJ1-2 for the parts outside the CDR3, the full variable domain is GAGVSQSPRYKVAKRGQDVALRCDPISGHVSLFWYQQALGQGPEFLTYFQNEAQLDKSGLPSDRFFAERPEGSVSTLKIQRTQQEDSAVYLCASSPAGTGGVGGYTFGSGTRLTVV.

The V call is TRBV4-2, the J call TRBJ2-5; 7 bases align to TRBD2. CDR3 size: 14 residues. The trim removed 4 bases at V and 2 bases at J, leaving 4 bases unmatched. The germline V gene encodes CDR1 LGHNA and CDR2 YNFKEQ. CDR3 loop: CASSPRGEQETQYF. The CDR3 coding sequence is TGTGCCAGCAGCCCTCGGGGGGAACAAGAGACCCAGTACTTC.

This chain uses TRBV27 with TRBJ2-1, with 7 bases identical to TRBD1. J lost 3 bases, V lost 3 bases, and 2 bases had no gene match. CDR1 and CDR2 (germline): MNHEY, SMNVEV (reference sequence). The CDR3 consists of 14 residues. DNA of the CDR3: TGTGCCAGCAGTTTCTGGGACAGCTACAATGAGCAGTTCTTC. Its protein is CASSFWDSYNEQFF.

The chain couples TRBV9 to TRBJ2-5; 9 bases are a match to TRBD2. The CDR3 runs 14 residues. Germline CDR1 and CDR2: SGDLS and YYNGEE. V was clipped by 4 bases and J by 5 bases; unmatched bases: 6. The DNA of the CDR3 is TGTGCCAGCAGCTCCGCGGGGGGGCGTGAGACCCAGTACTTC. Protein product: CASSSAGGRETQYF.

The chain recombines TRBV28 with TRBJ1-4; no clear D gene. CDR1 is MDHEN, CDR2 SYDVKM, per germline. V lost 5 bases, J lost 8 bases, and 15 bases lay in between. This CDR3 region has 14 residues. The CDR3 region is CASSPHLTYEKLFF. The CDR3 DNA sequence: TGTGCCAGCAGTCCCCATTTAACTTACGAAAAACTGTTTTTT.

This chain uses TRBV28 with TRBJ1-4, with D hard to call. CDR3 length equals 14 residues. Trimming took off 3 bases at V and 2 bases at J, with 7 bases between the two ends. CDR1 and CDR2 (germline): MDHEN, SYDVKM. CDR3 coding DNA: TGTGCCAGCAGTTTGAGGCAGACTAATGAAAAACTGTTTTTT. Encoded protein: CASSLRQTNEKLFF.

The CDR3 nucleotides read TGTGCCAGCTCACCACAGGGGGTTTGGCCCCAGCATTTT. It specifies CASSPQGVWPQHF. The V call is TRBV18, the J call TRBJ1-5; D may be TRBD1 (6 bases). Germline-derived CDR1 and CDR2 are KGHSH and LQKENI. V was shortened by 1 base and J by 9 bases, with 10 bases between the two germline ends. This CDR3 region has 13 residues. The whole variable domain, filled in from reference TRBV18 and TRBJ1-5, reads NAGVMQNPRHLVRRRGQEARLRCSPMKGHSHVYWYRQLPEEGLKFMVYLQKENIIDESGMPKERFSAEFPKEGPSILRIQQVVRGDSAAYFCASSPQGVWPQHFGDGTRLSIL.

This chain uses TRBV5-1 with TRBJ2-1, with a weak D call TRBD1 (5 bases). V dropped 4 bases and J dropped 10 bases, with 9 bases sitting between them. The CDR3 sequence is 11 residues long. CDR1 SGHRS and CDR2 YFSETQ come from the germline V gene. The CDR3 DNA is TGCGCCAGCAGCAACGACAGAGAGCAGTTCTTC. Encoded protein: CASSNDREQFF.

The chain joins TRBV29-1 to TRBJ1-1, with D maybe TRBD1 (5 bases). The V gene lost 4 bases and the J gene lost 8 bases, with 11 bases spanning the gap. CDR1 SQVTM and CDR2 ANQGSEA come from the germline V gene. This CDR3 is 11 amino acids long. DNA for the CDR3: TGCAGCGTTGTCAGGGCACTAGAAGCTTTCTTT. This encodes CSVVRALEAFF. The entire variable domain, with the rest obtained from reference TRBV29-1 and TRBJ1-1, is as follows: SAVISQKPSRDICQRGTSLTIQCQVDSQVTMMFWYRQQPGQSLTLIATANQGSEATYESGFVIDKFPISRPNLTFSTLTVSNMSPEDSSIYLCSVVRALEAFFGQGTRLTVV.

The chain has TRBV7-2 and TRBJ1-6; 7 bases are a match to TRBD1. Germline trimming cut 5 bases from V and 4 bases from J; bases unmatched to any gene: 11. Germline assignment: CDR1 SGHTA and CDR2 FQGNSA. This CDR3 region has 17 residues. DNA of the CDR3: TGTGCCAGCAGCCGACTAGGTACAGGGGAGTATAATTCACCCCTCCACTTT. Protein product: CASSRLGTGEYNSPLHF. The variable domain in full, with the rest retrieved from reference TRBV7-2 and TRBJ1-6, is GAGVSQSPSNKVTEKGKDVELRCDPISGHTALYWYRQSLGQGLEFLIYFQGNSAPDKSGLPSDRFSAERTGGSVSTLTIQRTQQEDSAVYLCASSRLGTGEYNSPLHFGNGTRLTVT.

The V call is TRBV5-1, the J call TRBJ2-7, with D tentatively TRBD1 (6 bases). Trimming removed 4 bases from V and 2 bases from J, with 16 bases in between. The V gene's germline CDR1 is SGHRS and CDR2 YFSETQ. The CDR3 length is 15 residues. The CDR3 sequence is CASSPTDRSTYEQYF. CDR3 coding DNA: TGCGCCAGCAGCCCCACTGACAGGTCAACCTACGAGCAGTACTTC.

This clone was recorded only once. The chain combines TRBV4-2 with TRBJ1-1; 9 positions agree with TRBD1. CDR1 is LGHNA and CDR2 is YNFKEQ in the germline V gene. V shed 0 bases, J shed 9 bases, and the junction held 5 bases outside the gene matches. There are 14 residues in the CDR3. The CDR3, as DNA: TGTGCCAGCAGCCAAGATAAGGACAGGGGTCAAGCTTTCTTT. It encodes CASSQDKDRGQAFF.

The chain uses TRBV7-9 and TRBJ2-2, with D possibly being TRBD2 (6 bases). V was cut by 3 bases and J by 4 bases, with 18 bases left in between. The germline V gene has CDR1 SEHNR and CDR2 FQNEAQ (reference sequence). The CDR3 has 17 amino acids. The CDR3 DNA follows: TGTGCCAGCAGCTTTCCGACTAGAGAAGGGCCCACCGGGGAGCTGTTTTTT. The encoded protein is CASSFPTREGPTGELFF.

The count of this clone is one. The V call is TRBV10-3, the J call TRBJ1-6; possible D gene TRBD1, 5 bases. The CDR3 is 14 residues long. V lost 7 bases and J 7 bases, leaving 14 bases between the germline ends. Germline V gene sequence: CDR1 ENHRY, CDR2 SYGVKD. The CDR3 nucleotides are TGTGCCATCACCCAGGGCCTGGAAAATTCACCCCTCCACTTT. This gives the protein CAITQGLENSPLHF.

The rearrangement uses TRBV2 and TRBJ2-2, with 14 positions matching TRBD2. Germline CDR1 is SNHLY and CDR2 is FYNNEI. Trimming at V came to 6 bases and at J to 4 bases, leaving 1 base not matched to a gene. This CDR3 comprises 15 residues. The CDR3, as DNA: TGTGCCAGCAGGACTAGCGGGGGGGTCACCGGGGAGCTGTTTTTT. It yields the protein CASRTSGGVTGELFF. Looking up the rest from reference TRBV2 and TRBJ2-2 gives the full variable domain: EPEVTQTPSHQVTQMGQEVILRCVPISNHLYFYWYRQILGQKVEFLVSFYNNEISEKSEIFDDQFSVERPDGSNFTLKIRSTKLEDSAMYFCASRTSGGVTGELFFGEGSRLTVL.

The chain is built from TRBV28 and TRBJ1-5, with unresolved D. The CDR3 has 13 amino acids. V gave up 8 bases and J gave up 5 bases, with 13 bases separating them. Germline assignment: CDR1 MDHEN and CDR2 SYDVKM. CDR3 bases: TGTGCCAGCGGCTTCGATTCCTATCAGCCCCAGCATTTT. Residues: CASGFDSYQPQHF. The variable domain in full, with the rest retrieved from reference TRBV28 and TRBJ1-5, is DVKVTQSSRYLVKRTGEKVFLECVQDMDHENMFWYRQDPGLGLRLIYFSYDVKMKEKGDIPEGYSVSREKKERFSLILESASTNQTSMYLCASGFDSYQPQHFGDGTRLSIL.